This record looks at one TCR beta chain sequence and its context. The antigen is unknown. The sample is drawn from a study of T cells after yellow fever vaccination. Study results and caveats: Weaker overall was a secondary response that nonetheless peaked faster, on day 5 versus 15. There was a possibility that FACS-sorted repertoires contained abundant clonotypes contaminating from the bulk population. Primary-vaccination clones mostly resurfaced post-booster (about 95% CD4, roughly 90% CD8).

CDR1 and CDR2 (germline): LNHNV, YYDKDF (reference sequence). V lost 3 bases, J lost 2 bases, and 20 bases lay in between. CDR3 length: 19 residues. The study made its TCR cDNA through 5'RACE template switching. That step introduced a universal primer site along with UMIs. From the 5' RACE reads, TCRdb called clonotypes with MiXCR, one entry per CDR3 protein. The sample includes hundreds of thousands of distinct CDR3 sequences, 10% to 15% of them seen just once. The material was PBMCs, obtained on the day of the yellow fever booster vaccination. This sequence originates from a man between 25 and 39 years old who received the YFV17D yellow fever vaccine. The chain links TRBV15 to TRBJ2-6, with D perhaps TRBD1 (6 bases). CDR3 residues: CATSRLSGTQTTGANVLTF. The DNA of the CDR3 is TGTGCCACCAGCAGGCTATCCGGGACACAAACTACTGGGGCCAACGTCCTGACTTTC.